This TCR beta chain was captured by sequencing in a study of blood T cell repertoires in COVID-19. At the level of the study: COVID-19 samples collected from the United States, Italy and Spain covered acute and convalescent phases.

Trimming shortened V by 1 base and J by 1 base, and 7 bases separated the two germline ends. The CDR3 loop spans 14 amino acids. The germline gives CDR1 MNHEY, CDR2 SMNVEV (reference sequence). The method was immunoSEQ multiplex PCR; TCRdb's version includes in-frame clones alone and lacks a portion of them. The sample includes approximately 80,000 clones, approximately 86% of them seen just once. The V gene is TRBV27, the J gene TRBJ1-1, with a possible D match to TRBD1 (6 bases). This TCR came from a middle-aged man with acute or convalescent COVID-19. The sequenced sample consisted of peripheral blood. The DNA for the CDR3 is TGTGCCAGCAGTTTATGGGGGCAGAACACTGAAGCTTTCTTT. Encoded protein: CASSLWGQNTEAFF.